The present entry profiles one TCR beta chain with its context. The sample is drawn from a study of Ad26.COV2.S vaccination and SARS-CoV-2 variants. Produced via immunoSEQ multiplex PCR; TCRdb's table is partial and in-frame only. The profile shows hundreds of thousands of clones, nearly 90% of them singletons. Regarding treatment: about 20 received Ad26.COV2.S at low or high dose, single or two shots; 5 received placebo; per-sample allocation not given. All samples were drawn on day 63, counting from the first vaccine or placebo injection. The TCR comes from a person aged 18-65 years who received the Ad26.COV2.S COVID-19 vaccine or a placebo. The sample here was peripheral blood, taken in a trial of Ad26.COV2.S vaccine versus placebo.

CDR3 bases: TGTGCCAGCTCACCAAACGGGAATGTTGAAGCTTTCTTT. Amino acid sequence: CASSPNGNVEAFF. This chain joins TRBV18 and TRBJ1-1, with D hard to call. The CDR3 extends over 13 amino acids. Germline V CDR1 and CDR2: KGHSH, LQKENI. V shed 2 bases and J shed 7 bases, with 11 bases lying between them.